Presented here are 6 T cell receptor beta chains from one specimen sequenced in a study of blood T cell repertoires in COVID-19. Sequencing was performed with immunoSEQ multiplex PCR; in TCRdb, only in-frame clones are kept and a portion is missing. This sample carries over 100,000 clones, 80% to 90% of them seen once, and the ten largest clones take approximately 1%. Sample: peripheral blood. These receptor sequences come from a human donor in a cohort sampled during active COVID-19.

CDR3 sequence reads: CASSSDWRPYEQYF. CDR3 coding DNA: TGCGCCAGCAGCTCGGACTGGCGGCCCTACGAGCAGTACTTC. The rearrangement uses TRBV5-1 and TRBJ2-7; a possible D gene is TRBD2 (5 bases). The CDR3 loop spans 14 amino acids. With 3 bases removed from V and 2 bases from J, the gap between germline ends came to 12 bases. Germline V CDR1 and CDR2: SGHRS, YFSETQ.

This chain joins TRBV5-4 and TRBJ2-1; D is ambiguous. Trimming cost V 3 bases and J 6 bases, with 7 bases left between them. The CDR3 covers 12 residues. Germline V CDR1 and CDR2: SGHNT, YYREEE (reference sequence). Written as DNA, the CDR3 is TGTGCCAGCAGCTACTCTCCCAATGAGCAGTTCTTC. Translated: CASSYSPNEQFF.

The chain carries TRBV6-2 or TRBV6-3 and TRBJ1-6, with D possibly TRBD1 on 6 matching bases. The V end was cut by 2 bases, the J end by 6 bases, with 11 bases between. This CDR3 spans 15 amino acids. Per germline, CDR1 MNHEY and CDR2 SVGEGT. The CDR3 DNA reads as TGTGCCAGCAGTTACGCCGGACAGTTTAATTCACCCCTCCACTTT. This gives the protein CASSYAGQFNSPLHF.

The genes are TRBV9 and TRBJ2-1; TRBD2 matches at 12 bases. Germline V gene lookup returns CDR1 SGDLS and CDR2 YYNGEE. The CDR3 has 16 amino acids. Unmatched junction bases numbered 9, after V lost 4 bases and J lost 7 bases. CDR3 residues: CASSPPASGGVNEQFF. The DNA for the CDR3 is TGTGCCAGCAGCCCCCCGGCTAGCGGGGGGGTAAATGAGCAGTTCTTC.

This clone was detected a few times. This rearrangement joins TRBV4-1 to TRBJ1-5; perhaps TRBD1 as D (5 bases). The CDR3 runs to 14 residues. Trimming stripped 1 base from V and 1 base from J, with 5 bases between. Germline lookup yields CDR1 MGHRA and CDR2 YSYEKL. For the CDR3, the DNA is TGCGCCAGCAGCCAAGGACAGAGCAATCAGCCCCAGCATTTT. Protein product: CASSQGQSNQPQHF.

V usage is TRBV6-5 and J usage is TRBJ2-3; D is possibly TRBD2 (6 bases). The CDR3 is 12 residues long. V lost 7 bases and J 6 bases, leaving 11 bases between the germline ends. In germline, CDR1 is MNHEY, CDR2 SVGAGI. This CDR3 reads CASNRGLDTQYF. The CDR3 coding sequence is TGTGCCAGCAATCGGGGGTTGGATACGCAGTATTTT.